The 29 T cell receptor beta chains below were found in one sample sequenced in a study of cytomegalovirus exposure and HLA in healthy donors. Primers: 60 Vbeta forward and 13 Jbeta reverse. Some clones are missing from TCRdb's copy, which holds only in-frame ones; the method was immunoSEQ multiplex PCR. The sample includes around 200,000 clones, over 60% seen only once; the top ten take about 4.4%. The sequenced sample was PBMCs. The receptors were gathered from a man aged 25 to 40 in good health and CMV-seropositive.

CDR3 sequence: CASRLTGATEAFF. The CDR3 DNA is TGTGCCAGCAGACTAACAGGGGCCACTGAAGCTTTCTTT. This chain connects TRBV25-1 to TRBJ1-1; TRBD1 aligns across 7 bases. Germline assignment: CDR1 MGHDK and CDR2 SYGVNS. V dropped 6 bases and J dropped 4; count of bases not matched to a gene: 5. The length of the CDR3 is 13 residues.

The V call is TRBV21-1, the J call TRBJ1-1; TRBD1 was called by the table and not checked on the DNA. TRBV21-1 is a pseudogene segment. This CDR3 has 17 residues. The CDR3 DNA reads as TGTGCCAGCAGCAAAATGGGTGGGGCAGACAGGGGAACTGAAGCTTTCTTT. This translates into CASSKMGGADRGTEAFF.

This clone is a singleton in its sample. The V gene is TRBV19, the J gene TRBJ1-2, with 9 bases that match TRBD1. V shed 4 bases and J 2 bases; nucleotides not matched to a gene: 11. This CDR3 has 17 amino acids. Germline V gene data show CDR1 as LNHDA and CDR2 as SQIVND (reference sequence). The CDR3 reads CASSTLEGQGRNYGYTF. The CDR3 nucleotides are TGTGCCAGTAGTACCCTAGAAGGACAGGGGAGGAACTATGGCTACACCTTC.

This chain joins TRBV4-1 and TRBJ2-7; weak D call: TRBD2 (6 bases). CDR3 length: 14 amino acids. Germline-derived CDR1 and CDR2 are MGHRA and YSYEKL. V lost 0 bases to trimming and J lost 3 bases, with 9 bases between them. As DNA, the CDR3 is TGCGCCAGCAGCCAAGACGGGGGAGGCTACGAGCAGTACTTC. Residues: CASSQDGGGYEQYF.

This clone was found a few times. The gene calls are TRBV18 and TRBJ2-5, with a tentative D call TRBD2 (5 bases). The CDR3 loop spans 18 amino acids. Trimming removed 5 bases from V and 4 bases from J, with 26 bases in between. Germline CDR1 and CDR2: KGHSH and LQKENI. This chain's CDR3 is CASSTLSLLQLGRETQYF. The CDR3 DNA follows: TGTGCCAGCTCAACCCTATCCTTACTCCAGCTAGGGAGAGAGACCCAGTACTTC. The whole variable domain, filled in from reference TRBV18 and TRBJ2-5, reads NAGVMQNPRHLVRRRGQEARLRCSPMKGHSHVYWYRQLPEEGLKFMVYLQKENIIDESGMPKERFSAEFPKEGPSILRIQQVVRGDSAAYFCASSTLSLLQLGRETQYFGPGTRLLVL.

This clone was detected only once. This chain uses TRBV5-6 with TRBJ1-1; D gene uncertain. From germline, CDR1 is SGHDT and CDR2 YYEEEE. The length of the CDR3 is 14 residues. V was shortened by 4 bases and J by 4 bases, with 14 bases between the two germline ends. The CDR3 protein is CASSGSGWSTEAFF. As DNA, the CDR3 is TGTGCCAGCAGCGGGAGTGGGTGGAGCACTGAAGCTTTCTTT.

This sequence joins TRBV19 and TRBJ1-5; 9 bases match TRBD1. With 5 bases clipped from V and 3 bases from J, the junction kept 5 bases outside the gene matches. Germline loops: CDR1 LNHDA, CDR2 SQIVND (reference sequence). The CDR3 is 15 residues long. The CDR3 loop reads CASSPRDRANQPQHF. The CDR3 DNA reads TGTGCCAGTAGTCCTCGGGACAGGGCCAATCAGCCCCAGCATTTT. Drawing the rest from reference TRBV19 and TRBJ1-5, the complete variable domain is DGGITQSPKYLFRKEGQNVTLSCEQNLNHDAMYWYRQDPGQGLRLIYYSQIVNDFQKGDIAEGYSVSREKKESFPLTVTSAQKNPTAFYLCASSPRDRANQPQHFGDGTRLSIL.

The V and J genes are TRBV9 and TRBJ2-1; 8 nucleotides match TRBD1. Per germline, CDR1 SGDLS and CDR2 YYNGEE. There are 14 residues in the CDR3. J was trimmed by 2 bases and V by 6 bases; bases with no gene match: 4. The CDR3 sequence: CASTRTGTYNEQFF. The DNA for the CDR3 is TGTGCCAGCACTCGGACAGGGACCTACAATGAGCAGTTCTTC.

The chain combines TRBV9 with TRBJ2-1; 9 nucleotides agree with TRBD2. V dropped 0 bases and J dropped 5; count of bases not matched to a gene: 9. This CDR3 region has 17 residues. Germline V gene lookup returns CDR1 SGDLS and CDR2 YYNGEE. Here the CDR3 DNA reads TGTGCCAGCAGCGTAGGGAGCGGGGGGCGTGAAAACAATGAGCAGTTCTTC. Translated: CASSVGSGGRENNEQFF.

This chain connects TRBV6-6 to TRBJ1-5; unclear D gene. The CDR3 totals 11 residues. With 8 bases removed from V and 9 bases from J, the gap between germline ends came to 11 bases. Germline-derived CDR1 and CDR2 are MNHNY and SVGAGI (reference sequence). The CDR3 loop is CASGTEGPQHF. As DNA, the CDR3 is TGTGCCAGCGGTACGGAGGGGCCCCAGCATTTT.

V is TRBV19 and J is TRBJ2-3, with TRBD2 as a possible D gene (5 bases). CDR1 and CDR2 (germline): LNHDA, SQIVND (reference sequence). There are 13 residues in the CDR3. V lost 5 bases to trimming and J lost 4 bases, with 10 bases between them. Here the CDR3 reads CASSALAADTQYF. The CDR3 DNA reads TGTGCCAGTAGTGCCCTAGCAGCAGATACGCAGTATTTT.

The chain is built from TRBV5-8 and TRBJ1-1; D is unresolved. V lost 0 bases, J lost 5 bases, and 8 bases lay in between. The germline CDR1 and CDR2 sequences are SGHTS and YDEGEE. The CDR3 consists of 13 residues. The CDR3 loop reads CASSLARWTEAFF. CDR3 sequence (DNA): TGTGCCAGCAGCTTGGCCCGGTGGACTGAAGCTTTCTTT.

This chain links TRBV4-3 with TRBJ2-1; 8 bases are shared with TRBD2. V dropped 0 bases and J dropped 2; count of bases not matched to a gene: 6. This CDR3 has 17 amino acids. Germline V gene sequence: CDR1 LGHNA, CDR2 YSLEER. Written as DNA, the CDR3 is TGCGCCAGCAGCCAAGAGGGGTACGGGGGGGCCTACAATGAGCAGTTCTTC. Residues: CASSQEGYGGAYNEQFF.

This clone was recorded only once. This sequence joins TRBV4-1 and TRBJ1-2; no reliable D call. In germline, CDR1 is MGHRA, CDR2 YSYEKL. Trimming cost V 0 bases and J 7 bases, with 12 bases left between them. CDR3 length: 14 residues. The CDR3 nucleotides are TGCGCCAGCAGCCAAGATTCTCCAGCGTCTGGCTACACCTTC. Protein sequence: CASSQDSPASGYTF.

The chain recombines TRBV19 with TRBJ1-5; possible D gene TRBD1, 5 bases. Trimming left V 6 bases short and J 2 bases short, with 17 bases between. CDR1 and CDR2 (germline): LNHDA, SQIVND (reference sequence). CDR3 length: 16 amino acids. This chain's CDR3 is CASRGGGVTGNQPQHF. CDR3 nucleotides: TGTGCCAGTAGGGGGGGAGGTGTGACGGGCAATCAGCCCCAGCATTTT.

The rearrangement links TRBV19 to TRBJ1-5, with D perhaps matching TRBD1 (5 bases). The CDR3 is 14 amino acids. Between the trimmed V and J ends, which lost 6 bases and 1 base, there was a span of 10 bases. CDR1 LNHDA and CDR2 SQIVND come from the germline V gene (reference sequence). CDR3 protein: CASRGGWSNQPQHF. In nucleotides, the CDR3 is TGTGCCAGTAGGGGGGGTTGGAGCAATCAGCCCCAGCATTTT.

V is TRBV6-5 and J is TRBJ1-1, with D hard to call. V was cut by 2 bases and J by 6 bases, with 10 bases left in between. The CDR3 totals 13 residues. Germline CDR1 is MNHEY and CDR2 is SVGAGI. CDR3 protein: CASSYRDGAEAFF. The CDR3 nucleotides are TGTGCCAGCAGTTACCGGGATGGGGCTGAAGCTTTCTTT.

The V gene is TRBV4-2, the J gene TRBJ2-3; 13 bases are a match to TRBD2. V shed 1 base, J shed 4 bases, and the junction held 2 bases outside the gene matches. The CDR3 has 16 amino acids. Germline CDR1 LGHNA, CDR2 YNFKEQ. Written as DNA, the CDR3 is TGTGCCAGCAGCCAAGTCGGGACTAGCGGGGCAGATACGCAGTATTTT. It yields the protein CASSQVGTSGADTQYF.

This clone was seen just once. V and J are TRBV7-2 and TRBJ1-1; possibly TRBD1 for D (5 bases). Germline V lookup: CDR1 SGHTA, CDR2 FQGNSA. The CDR3 consists of 14 residues. Trimming left V 6 bases short and J 3 bases short, with 14 bases between. CDR3 nucleotides: TGTGCCAGCAGTATTGGACCAGGGTACACTGAAGCTTTCTTT. Protein product: CASSIGPGYTEAFF.

The gene calls are TRBV19 and TRBJ1-1; 7 bases fit TRBD1. From germline, CDR1 is LNHDA and CDR2 SQIVND (reference sequence). Trimming at V came to 0 bases and at J to 7 bases, leaving 17 bases not matched to a gene. The CDR3 contains 18 residues. CDR3 DNA sequence: TGTGCCAGTAGTATAGATCGGGTATTGGGCGGCAGGGGGATTGAAGCTTTCTTT. Amino acids: CASSIDRVLGGRGIEAFF.

The chain uses TRBV19 and TRBJ1-5; no clear D. Germline CDR1 reads LNHDA; CDR2 reads SQIVND (reference sequence). With 5 bases removed from V and 9 bases from J, the gap between germline ends came to 17 bases. This CDR3 is built from 14 residues. The CDR3 DNA is TGTGCCAGTAGTGTCGCCCACTTCGATTGGCCCCAGCATTTT. It is translated as CASSVAHFDWPQHF.

The chain combines TRBV9 with TRBJ2-7; 8 positions agree with TRBD1. The CDR3 has 15 residues. The junction had 2 bases not matched to a gene; V was cut back by 0 bases and J by 0 bases. CDR1 SGDLS and CDR2 YYNGEE come from the germline V gene. The CDR3 spells CASSVGDRTSYEQYF. In nucleotides, the CDR3 is TGTGCCAGCAGCGTAGGGGACAGGACCTCCTACGAGCAGTACTTC. The whole variable domain, filled in from reference TRBV9 and TRBJ2-7, reads DSGVTQTPKHLITATGQRVTLRCSPRSGDLSVYWYQQSLDQGLQFLIQYYNGEERAKGNILERFSAQQFPDLHSELNLSSLELGDSALYFCASSVGDRTSYEQYFGPGTRLTVT.

V usage is TRBV5-1 and J usage is TRBJ2-5; the D is unclear. The CDR3 contains 14 residues. Germline lookup yields CDR1 SGHRS and CDR2 YFSETQ. The V and J ends lost 0 bases and 5 bases respectively, with 11 bases between them. This chain's CDR3 is CASSLVTGLETQYF. As DNA, the CDR3 is TGCGCCAGCAGCTTGGTCACTGGGCTGGAGACCCAGTACTTC.

This clone has just one count. This sequence joins TRBV2 and TRBJ1-6; D is unresolved. The CDR3 totals 15 residues. Deletions cut 2 bases from V and 9 bases from J, with 14 bases between. Germline V CDR1 and CDR2: SNHLY, FYNNEI. The CDR3 loop reads CASSERQAQSSPLHF. The CDR3 coding sequence is TGTGCCAGCAGTGAACGGCAGGCCCAATCTTCACCCCTCCACTTT.

The CDR3 loop is CASSHKGANTEAFF. The CDR3, as DNA: TGTGCCAGCAGCCACAAGGGGGCGAACACTGAAGCTTTCTTT. The chain combines TRBV6-6 with TRBJ1-1; 7 positions agree with TRBD1. CDR1 and CDR2 from the germline V gene are MNHNY and SVGAGI (reference sequence). J was trimmed by 1 base and V by 6 bases; bases with no gene match: 5. The CDR3 extends over 14 amino acids.

V and J are TRBV5-1 and TRBJ1-1; the match to TRBD1 covers 8 bases. Trimming cost V 2 bases and J 5 bases; bases outside gene matches: 5. The CDR3 is 14 amino acids. CDR1 is SGHRS, CDR2 YFSETQ, per germline. CDR3 amino acids: CASSFSGGETEAFF. For the CDR3, the DNA is TGCGCCAGCAGCTTTTCAGGGGGCGAGACTGAAGCTTTCTTT.

The V gene is TRBV9, the J gene TRBJ1-3; 7 bases agree with TRBD1. Germline lookup yields CDR1 SGDLS and CDR2 YYNGEE. The CDR3 totals 16 residues. J lost 4 bases, V lost 4 bases, and 11 bases had no gene match. The CDR3 nucleotides are TGTGCCAGCAGCCCACAGAGACAGGGCTCGGGAAACACCATATATTTT. Protein product: CASSPQRQGSGNTIYF.

The chain employs TRBV27 and TRBJ1-5; tentatively, D is TRBD1 (5 bases). The CDR3 sequence is 13 residues long. The ends were cut back, 5 bases at V and 5 bases at J, with 10 bases in the middle. Germline-derived CDR1 and CDR2 are MNHEY and SMNVEV (reference sequence). The CDR3 reads CASSPQGYQPQHF. Here the CDR3 DNA reads TGTGCCAGCAGTCCCCAGGGTTATCAGCCCCAGCATTTT.

The V call is TRBV20-1, the J call TRBJ2-7; D unresolved. The CDR3 spans 11 residues. V dropped 2 bases and J dropped 3 bases, with 5 bases sitting between them. Germline V lookup: CDR1 DFQATT, CDR2 SNEGSKA (reference sequence). CDR3 nucleotide sequence: TGCAGTGCTAGAACGGGCTACGAGCAGTACTTC. Amino acids: CSARTGYEQYF.